Listed below are T cell receptor beta chains from one sample, sequenced in a study of Ad26.COV2.S vaccination and SARS-CoV-2 variants. Repertoires were generated with immunoSEQ multiplex PCR, while TCRdb's copy carries only in-frame clones and drops some. The sample contains roughly 380,000 clones, about nine tenths of which appear only once. Sequenced here: peripheral blood, sampled in a trial of Ad26.COV2.S vaccine versus placebo. The receptors here all came from a person between 18 and 60 years old who received the Ad26.COV2.S COVID-19 vaccine or a placebo. Each CDR3 is given with its conserved first and last residue. The order of the fields is V gene, D gene, clone size, J gene, CDR3 protein, CDR3 DNA. D genes are given only for firm matches. Rows may omit the clone size; those that give it use once, few, many or a size class.

V gene: TRBV5-1; D gene: TRBD1; clone size: .; J gene: TRBJ1-2; CDR3 protein: CASSPGTENYGYTF; CDR3 DNA: TGCGCCAGCAGCCCTGGGACAGAGAACTATGGCTACACCTTC
V gene: TRBV9; D gene: .; clone size: .; J gene: TRBJ2-2; CDR3 protein: CASSPDRPWGGELFF; CDR3 DNA: TGTGCCAGCAGCCCAGACAGGCCGTGGGGCGGGGAGCTGTTTTTT
V gene: TRBV18; D gene: .; clone size: once; J gene: TRBJ1-6; CDR3 protein: CASSGADSTNSPLHF; CDR3 DNA: TGTGCCAGCTCAGGCGCTGACAGTACGAATTCACCCCTCCACTTT
V gene: TRBV3-1/TRBV3-2; D gene: TRBD1; clone size: .; J gene: TRBJ2-3; CDR3 protein: CASSRQGTGTSTDTQYF; CDR3 DNA: TGTGCCAGCAGCCGCCAGGGGACAGGAACTAGCACAGATACGCAGTATTTT
V gene: TRBV6-5; D gene: .; clone size: .; J gene: TRBJ1-5; CDR3 protein: CASNRDSSNQPQHF; CDR3 DNA: TGTGCCAGCAATCGTGACAGCAGCAATCAGCCCCAGCATTTT
V gene: TRBV10-3; D gene: TRBD1; clone size: .; J gene: TRBJ1-1; CDR3 protein: CAISESTGVNTEAFF; CDR3 DNA: TGTGCCATCAGTGAGTCGACAGGGGTGAACACTGAAGCTTTCTTT
V gene: TRBV7-2; D gene: TRBD2; clone size: .; J gene: TRBJ2-5; CDR3 protein: CASSPWASGGGETQYF; CDR3 DNA: TGTGCCAGCAGCCCATGGGCTAGCGGGGGGGGAGAGACCCAGTACTTC
V gene: TRBV11-2; D gene: TRBD1; clone size: once; J gene: TRBJ2-3; CDR3 protein: CASSMLTGGPTDTQYF; CDR3 DNA: TGTGCCAGCAGCATGTTGACAGGGGGTCCCACAGATACGCAGTATTTT
V gene: TRBV29-1; D gene: .; clone size: .; J gene: TRBJ1-1; CDR3 protein: CSARRDPEAFF; CDR3 DNA: TGCAGCGCCCGTAGGGACCCAGAAGCTTTCTTT
V gene: TRBV4-1; D gene: .; clone size: .; J gene: TRBJ2-3; CDR3 protein: CASSHPLGTSIADTQYF; CDR3 DNA: TGCGCCAGCAGCCATCCCCTCGGCACTAGTATAGCAGATACGCAGTATTTT
V gene: TRBV19; D gene: .; clone size: once; J gene: TRBJ2-3; CDR3 protein: CASSPRRGLGTDTQYF; CDR3 DNA: TGTGCCAGTAGCCCCCGACGGGGATTGGGCACAGATACGCAGTATTTT